This TCR beta chain was captured by sequencing in a study of beta chain features in type 1 diabetes. General study findings and limits: TCRB CDR3s were moderately but significantly shorter in Type 1 diabetes patients in all four CD4+ subsets.

The isolated RNA, all of it, was reverse transcribed, so expressed TCRB transcripts were what got sequenced. TCRdb keeps only in-frame clones here, not all; method: immunoSEQ multiplex PCR. The table lists about 280,000 clones, 15% of them singletons, with more than 0.015% in the top ten. In the case of this clone: Its antigen is unknown.

Germline V gene data show CDR1 as MDHEN and CDR2 as SYDVKM. Trimming left V 8 bases short and J 0 bases short, with 7 bases between. The CDR3 length is 12 residues. The chain links TRBV28 to TRBJ2-5; no clear D gene. Source material: naive CD4+ T cells from blood. This clonotype was sampled from a man aged 18 to 29 with type 1 diabetes. CDR3 coding DNA: TGTGCCAGCCTAACCAACCAAGAGACCCAGTACTTC. The encoded protein is CASLTNQETQYF.